This T cell receptor beta chain was sequenced in a study of beta chain features in type 1 diabetes. Notes on the study in general: Possibly, sequencing cDNA over-represented cells that had high TCR expression levels.

Isolated RNA was reverse transcribed in full, so expressed TCRB transcripts were sequenced. Profiled with immunoSEQ multiplex PCR; TCRdb holds only in-frame clones, not every one. The table shows roughly 350,000 clones, with more than 9.5% occurring only once. This clone was seen a handful of times. Antigen unknown. One junction end disagrees with the germline gene, perhaps due to a read error. This CDR3 is built from 13 residues. Germline-derived CDR1 and CDR2 are MNHEY and SMNVEV (reference sequence). Sequencing input: naive CD4+ T cells from blood. This chain joins TRBV27 and TRBJ2-1, with TRBD1 as a possible D gene (6 bases). This receptor was identified in a woman in her twenties or thirties in good health. CDR3 in amino acids: CASSLSGAYEQFF. The CDR3 DNA reads TGTGCCAGCAGTCTATCAGGGGCTTATGAGCAGTTCTTC.